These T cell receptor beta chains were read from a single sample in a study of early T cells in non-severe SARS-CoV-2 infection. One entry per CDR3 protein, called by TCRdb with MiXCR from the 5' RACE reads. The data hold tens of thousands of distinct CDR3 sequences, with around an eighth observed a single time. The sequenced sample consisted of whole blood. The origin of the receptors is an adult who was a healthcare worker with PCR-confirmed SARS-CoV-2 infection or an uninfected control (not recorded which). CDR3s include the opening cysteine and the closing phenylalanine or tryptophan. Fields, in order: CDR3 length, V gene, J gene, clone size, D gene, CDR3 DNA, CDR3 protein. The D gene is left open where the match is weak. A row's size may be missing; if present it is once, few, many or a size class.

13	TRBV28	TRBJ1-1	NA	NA	TGTGCCAGCAGTTTAGTGAGCCGCACTGAAGCTTTCTTT	CASSLVSRTEAFF
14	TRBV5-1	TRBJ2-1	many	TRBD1	TGCGCCAGCGGACACCAGACAGGGCACAATGAGCAGTTCTTC	CASGHQTGHNEQFF
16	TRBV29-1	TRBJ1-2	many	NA	TGCAGCGTTCCCCAACCCGGGACCGCTGACCCCTATGGCTACACCTTC	CSVPQPGTADPYGYTF
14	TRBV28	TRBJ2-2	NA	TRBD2	TGTGCCATAGCGGGACCGCATGGAACCGGGGAGCTGTTTTTT	CAIAGPHGTGELFF
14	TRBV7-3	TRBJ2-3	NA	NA	TGTGCCAGCAGCTTAGCGGGGACCACAGATACGCAGTATTTT	CASSLAGTTDTQYF
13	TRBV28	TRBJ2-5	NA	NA	TGTGCCAGCAGTTTTGGGGGACGGGAGACCCAGTACTTC	CASSFGGRETQYF
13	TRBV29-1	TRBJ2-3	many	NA	TGCAGCGTTGTGAGGGTAGACGCAGATACGCAGTATTTT	CSVVRVDADTQYF
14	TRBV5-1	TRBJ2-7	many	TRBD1	TGCGCCAGCAGCTTGGAGTGGACAGGGGGCGAGCAGTACTTC	CASSLEWTGGEQYF
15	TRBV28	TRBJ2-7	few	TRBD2	TGTGCCAGCAGTTTGTCACTAGCGGGAAAGCTAGAGCAGTACTTC	CASSLSLAGKLEQYF
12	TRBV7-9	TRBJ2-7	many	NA	TGTGCCAGCAGCCCAGGGACGAACGAGCAGTACTTC	CASSPGTNEQYF
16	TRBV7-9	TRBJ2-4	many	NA	TGTGCCAGCAGCAAAGGGGGTGGAGGAGCCAAAAACATTCAGTACTTC	CASSKGGGGAKNIQYF
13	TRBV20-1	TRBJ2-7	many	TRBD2	TGCAGTGCTCCTAGGACTAGCGGCTACGAGCAGTACTTC	CSAPRTSGYEQYF
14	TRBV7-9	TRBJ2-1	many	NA	TGTGCCAGCAGCTTACTAGTATCCTACAATGAGCAGTTCTTC	CASSLLVSYNEQFF
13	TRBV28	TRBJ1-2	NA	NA	TGTGCCAGCAGTTCCTTGGACAACTATGGCTACACCTTC	CASSSLDNYGYTF
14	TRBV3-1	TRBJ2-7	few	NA	TGTGCCAGCAGCCGCTCGGGGTCCCCTTACGAGCAGTACTTC	CASSRSGSPYEQYF
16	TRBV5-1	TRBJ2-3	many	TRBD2	TGCGCCAGCAGCTTCCTAGCGGGAGGGTCGGGAGATACGCAGTATTTT	CASSFLAGGSGDTQYF
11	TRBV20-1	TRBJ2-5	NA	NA	TGCAGTGCTAGACCCGGCGAGACCCAGTACTTC	CSARPGETQYF
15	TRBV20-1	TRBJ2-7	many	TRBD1	TGCAGTGCCGGGGCACGTCTACAGGGGGGCTACGAGCAGTACTTC	CSAGARLQGGYEQYF
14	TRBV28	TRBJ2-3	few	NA	TGTGCCAGCAGCCGGGACTCCCTGGAAGATACGCAGTATTTT	CASSRDSLEDTQYF
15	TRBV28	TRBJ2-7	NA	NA	TGTGCCAGCAGCGTACACCGTAGCCAGGGTTACGAGCAGTACTTC	CASSVHRSQGYEQYF
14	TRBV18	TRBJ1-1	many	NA	TGTGCCAGCTCACCGCAGGCCGAAGGCACTGAAGCTTTCTTT	CASSPQAEGTEAFF
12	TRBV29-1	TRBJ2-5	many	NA	TGCAGCGTCGAACAGGGATCAGAGACCCAGTACTTC	CSVEQGSETQYF
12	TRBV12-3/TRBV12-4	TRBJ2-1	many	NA	TGTGCCAGCAGGGACAGCTACAATGAGCAGTTCTTC	CASRDSYNEQFF
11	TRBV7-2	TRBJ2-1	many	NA	TGTGCCAGCAGAGGGGATCGGGAGCAGTTCTTC	CASRGDREQFF
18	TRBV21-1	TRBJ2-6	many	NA	TGTGCCAGCAGCAAAGCGGGCAGGCCCTTATCTGGGGCCAACGTCCTGACTTTC	CASSKAGRPLSGANVLTF
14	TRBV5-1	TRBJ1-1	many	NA	TGCGCCAGCAGCTTGGGGTGGGAGGCCACTGAAGCTTTCTTT	CASSLGWEATEAFF
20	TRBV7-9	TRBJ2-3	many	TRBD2	TGTGCCAGCAGCTCCCAGGCAGACGTCCTAGCGGGACATAGCACAGATACGCAGTATTTT	CASSSQADVLAGHSTDTQYF
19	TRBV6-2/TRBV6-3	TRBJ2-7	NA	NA	TGTGCCAGCACCGGGGCTCGTGGCAGGTTCCTGGCGGGCAACCTAGAGCAGTACTTC	CASTGARGRFLAGNLEQYF
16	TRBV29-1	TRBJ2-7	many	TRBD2	TGCAGCGTTGACGGTACAGGGACTAGCCGGGGGGACGAGCAGTACTTC	CSVDGTGTSRGDEQYF
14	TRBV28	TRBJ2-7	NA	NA	TGTGCCAGCAGTTTAATTGGACTAAGCTACGAGCAGTACTTC	CASSLIGLSYEQYF
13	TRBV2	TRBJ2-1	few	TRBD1	TGTGCCAGCAGCTCAGGACAGGGCGGTGAGCAGTTCTTC	CASSSGQGGEQFF
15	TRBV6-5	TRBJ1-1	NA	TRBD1	TGTGCCAGCAGTCCAGGACAGGGGAAGAACACTGAAGCTTTCTTT	CASSPGQGKNTEAFF
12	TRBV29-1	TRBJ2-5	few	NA	TGCAGCGTCGACTCCGGCCAGGGGACCCAGTACTTC	CSVDSGQGTQYF
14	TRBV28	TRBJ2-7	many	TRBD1	TGTGCCAGCAGTCGGACTCATACAGGGGGGGAGCAGTACTTC	CASSRTHTGGEQYF
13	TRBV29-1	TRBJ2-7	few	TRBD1	TGCAGCGTCCCCGGGACAGGGAAGTACGAGCAGTACTTC	CSVPGTGKYEQYF
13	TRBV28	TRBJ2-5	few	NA	TGTGCCAGCAGTATCCGACAGGTTTTATCCCAGTACTTC	CASSIRQVLSQYF
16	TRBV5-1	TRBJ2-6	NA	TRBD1	TGCGCCAGCAGCCGGGACAGGCCAACTGGGGCCAACGTCCTGACTTTC	CASSRDRPTGANVLTF
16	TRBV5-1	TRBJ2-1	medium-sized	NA	TGCGCCAGCAGCCTACCTCTAACGGGACGGGCCAATGAGCAGTTCTTC	CASSLPLTGRANEQFF
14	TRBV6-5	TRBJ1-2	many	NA	TGTGCCAGCAGTTACGGGGACACCAACTATGGCTACACCTTC	CASSYGDTNYGYTF
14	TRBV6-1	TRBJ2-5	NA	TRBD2	TGTGCCAGCATGCTAGCGGGAGGAGGGGAGACCCAGTACTTC	CASMLAGGGETQYF
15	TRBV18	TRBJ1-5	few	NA	TGTGCCAGCTCCCCGCAGGCTGTGCGGGATCAGCCCCAGCATTTT	CASSPQAVRDQPQHF
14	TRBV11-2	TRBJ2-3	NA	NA	TGTGCCAGCAGCCGCCAACAGGGAGTGGATACGCAGTATTTT	CASSRQQGVDTQYF
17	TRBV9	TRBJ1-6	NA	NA	TGTGCCAGCAGCTCCACCGCGGGGGCGATTTATAATTCACCCCTCCACTTT	CASSSTAGAIYNSPLHF
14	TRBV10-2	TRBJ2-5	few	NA	TGCGCCAGCGGCTGGATGACAGGTTCGGAGACCCAGTACTTC	CASGWMTGSETQYF
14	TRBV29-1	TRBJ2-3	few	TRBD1	TGCAGCGTTGATCGCAGACAGGGGTACGATACGCAGTATTTT	CSVDRRQGYDTQYF
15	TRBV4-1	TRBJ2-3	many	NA	TGCGCCAGCAGAATAGCGGAAATTAGCACAGATACGCAGTATTTT	CASRIAEISTDTQYF
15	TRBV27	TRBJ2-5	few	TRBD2	TGTGCCAGCAGTTTTAGCGGGAGGGCTGGAGAGACCCAGTACTTC	CASSFSGRAGETQYF
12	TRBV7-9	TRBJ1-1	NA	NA	TGTGCCAGCACCCGTGGAAGTACTGAAGCTTTCTTT	CASTRGSTEAFF
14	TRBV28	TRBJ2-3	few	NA	TGTGCCAGCAGTTTCGCACCCAGCACAGATACGCAGTATTTT	CASSFAPSTDTQYF
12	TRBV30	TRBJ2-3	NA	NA	TGTGCCTGGAGTGTAGGGGTAGATACGCAGTATTTT	CAWSVGVDTQYF
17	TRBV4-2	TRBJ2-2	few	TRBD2	TGTGCCAGCAGCCAAGATCGTCGGGCTAGCGGCGAGGGGGAGCTGTTTTTT	CASSQDRRASGEGELFF
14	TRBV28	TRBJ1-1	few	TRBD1	TGTGCCAGCAGTCGCTCAGGGGGAAACACTGAAGCTTTCTTT	CASSRSGGNTEAFF
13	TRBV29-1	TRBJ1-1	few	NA	TGCAGCGTTGCAGGGGCTGGGAACACTGAAGCTTTCTTT	CSVAGAGNTEAFF
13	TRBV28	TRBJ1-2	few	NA	TGTGCCAGCGGACCGAAAATTAACTATGGCTACACCTTC	CASGPKINYGYTF
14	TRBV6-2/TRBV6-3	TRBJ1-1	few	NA	TGTGCCAGCAGTTACGGGCGGAAGAACACTGAAGCTTTCTTT	CASSYGRKNTEAFF